This record covers a single T cell receptor (beta chain). The specificity of this receptor is unknown. It has no much larger one-base neighbor in the sample; base qualities were not kept. Trimming at the junction amounts to 1 base on V and 3 bases on J, and the germline ends lie 19 bases apart. The CDR3 starts with the cysteine, ends with the phenylalanine, and has 18 residues. CDR3 DNA only is kept here, 54 bases in frame from base 1. CDR1 and CDR2 are read off the germline V gene as SGHTA and FQGNSA. The data stem from a study of shared T cell receptors in the human thymus (dated by TCRdb to about 2021). Concerning the study at large: The study examined how self-reactive, shared T-cell receptor alpha chains are generated in the human thymus.

Libraries were built with the immunoSEQ multiplex PCR assay. TCRdb carries this immuneACCESS record with in-frame sequences only. Its versions omit some clonotypes, under half of them owing to an unresolved V gene in the studies checked, with the rest unexplained. A total of hundreds of thousands of clones appear in this sample, about 89% of them only once. Under 0.01% of the sample comes from the top ten. The data also belong to a second study, concerning human thymus T cells. The second paper further reports: In Finland, the donors were immunologically healthy infants who were having open corrective cardiac surgery for congenital heart defects. The thymus tissue came from surgical resects taken out during corrective cardiac surgery. Biased V and J gene segment usage appeared to be present in both thymic and peripheral blood repertoires. The related research found that thymic TCR repertoires overlapped highly between unrelated individuals. The study described the TCR alpha and beta repertoires in about eight infant thymus samples and a handful of matching peripheral blood samples. Donor ages ranging from roughly 6 to 244 days were recorded, and about six male and a couple of female infants were included in the cohort. Thymocytes were released mechanically from tissue and stored at -70 °C as pellets of 10-30 million cells. A QIAsymphony instrument was used to extract genomic DNA from frozen cell pellets. The immunoSEQ multiplex PCR assay was used to amplify the TCRB and TCRAD loci from a standardized amount of quality-controlled genomic DNA. The amplicons spanned the V(D)J region and were long enough to cover the CDR3 and allow V and J genes to be identified. Amplicon sequencing was performed on an Illumina platform through the commercial immunoSEQ service. Corrections for primer bias and sequencing errors followed previously described methods, while TCRAD and TCRB definitions were based on the IMGT database. Repertoires were analysed with immunoSEQ Analyzer 3.0 and VDJTools, covering basic statistics, V/J segment usage, diversity estimates, rarefaction and pairwise overlap. To estimate diversity, the Chao1, ChaoE, Efron-Thisted, Shannon and inverse Simpson indices were applied, and diversity was also estimated on datasets down-sampled to the smallest sample. Repertoire overlap was assessed by strict matching of CDR3 nucleotide sequence, V gene and J gene, and clustering was done by Jaccard-based multidimensional scaling. On average, thymus samples yielded hundreds of thousands of unique TCRB clonotypes, whereas blood samples yielded roughly 81,000.

This chain joins TRBV7-2 to TRBJ1-5; matching of 5 bases hints at TRBD1 as the D gene. The source is a boy less than two years old with a congenital heart defect. Donor details come from another sample of the same person, matched by shared clones. Sequencing was performed on thymocytes. The CDR3 protein is CASSLGGAGGAFNQPQHF. In nucleotides, the sequence is TGTGCCAGCAGCTTAGGGGGTGCGGGAGGGGCCTTCAATCAGCCCCAGCATTTT.